Below, 17 T cell receptor beta chains from the same sample are listed, as sequenced in a study of technical replicates of blood from several donors. Measured with immunoSEQ multiplex PCR; TCRdb has only the in-frame clones, and not every one. The sample lists tens of thousands of clones; more than 85% were seen once. The sample consisted of T cells isolated from PBMCs. These receptors were obtained from a human donor in good health. Some clones in this sample may be carry-over from other donors' samples.

The chain is built from TRBV7-2 and TRBJ2-3; 9 nucleotides match TRBD2. Germline V gene data show CDR1 as SGHTA and CDR2 as FQGNSA. This CDR3 contains 14 residues. Losses at the gene ends were 6 bases for V and 2 bases for J; bases not matched to a gene: 3. The CDR3 is CASRREGLTDTQYF. The DNA of the CDR3 is TGTGCCAGCAGGCGGGAGGGTCTCACAGATACGCAGTATTTT.

This clone was counted between two and nine times. This chain uses TRBV10-2 with TRBJ2-2, with TRBD2 matching over 8 bases. V was pared by 4 bases and J by 6 bases, with 7 bases of the junction left unmatched. CDR1 and CDR2 from the germline V gene are WSHSY and SAAADI. This CDR3 is 15 amino acids long. The CDR3, as DNA: TGCGCCAGCAGTGCCGCGGGGGGTTTGGCCGGGGAGCTGTTTTTT. Residues: CASSAAGGLAGELFF.

In this sample, this clone turned up once. V gene TRBV28 combines with J gene TRBJ1-5; D is unresolved. CDR3 length: 13 residues. The ends were cut back, 7 bases at V and 7 bases at J, with 14 bases in the middle. CDR1 MDHEN and CDR2 SYDVKM come from the germline V gene. The CDR3 reads CASMTRSEQPQHF. DNA of the CDR3: TGTGCCAGCATGACTAGAAGCGAGCAGCCCCAGCATTTT.

V gene TRBV15 combines with J gene TRBJ2-1; 9 bases line up with TRBD2. Trimming at V came to 0 bases and at J to 8 bases, leaving 5 bases not matched to a gene. The germline CDR1 and CDR2 sequences are LNHNV and YYDKDF (reference sequence). The CDR3 length is 15 residues. CDR3 bases: TGTGCCACCAGCAGAGATCACGCGGGAGGGTATGAGCAGTTCTTC. Its translation: CATSRDHAGGYEQFF.

V is TRBV14 and J is TRBJ2-7, with TRBD1 matching over 7 bases. This CDR3 region has 14 residues. In germline, CDR1 is SGHDN, CDR2 FVKESK. V was pared by 4 bases and J by 2 bases, with 5 bases of the junction left unmatched. The CDR3 region is CASSRDRDTYEQYF. In DNA, the CDR3 is TGTGCCAGCAGCCGTGACAGGGACACCTACGAGCAGTACTTC.

The chain combines TRBV7-3 with TRBJ1-3; 9 positions match TRBD1. There are 15 residues in the CDR3. J was trimmed by 2 bases and V by 5 bases; bases with no gene match: 4. Germline V gives CDR1 SGHTA, CDR2 FQGTGA. This chain's CDR3 is CASSRTGDPGNTIYF. CDR3 sequence (DNA): TGTGCCAGCAGCCGGACAGGGGATCCTGGAAACACCATATATTTT.

The chain combines TRBV12-5 with TRBJ1-2; D possibly corresponds to TRBD1 (6 bases). From germline, CDR1 is LGHNT and CDR2 FRNRAP. This CDR3 region has 13 residues. Deletions cut 2 bases from V and 13 bases from J, with 17 bases between. The CDR3 DNA reads TGTGCTAGTGGTTTGATCGGACAGCCCAAAGGCACCTTC. As protein: CASGLIGQPKGTF. The whole variable domain, filled in from reference TRBV12-5 and TRBJ1-2, reads DARVTQTPRHKVTEMGQEVTMRCQPILGHNTVFWYRQTMMQGLELLAYFRNRAPLDDSGMPKDRFSAEMPDATLATLKIQPSEPRDSAVYFCASGLIGQPKGTFGSGTRLTVV.

A few counts support this clone. This rearrangement joins TRBV2 to TRBJ1-5; possibly TRBD1 for D (5 bases). The CDR3 spans 15 residues. V lost 7 bases, J lost 5 bases, and 18 bases lay in between. Germline lookup yields CDR1 SNHLY and CDR2 FYNNEI. CDR3 in DNA: TGTGCCAGCACCCCTTTGACAGCTGGGGATCAGCCCCAGCATTTT. It specifies CASTPLTAGDQPQHF.

The V and J genes are TRBV5-1 and TRBJ2-7, with 10 bases identical to TRBD2. This CDR3 spans 17 amino acids. Germline V gene lookup returns CDR1 SGHRS and CDR2 YFSETQ. Germline trimming cut 0 bases from V and 0 bases from J; bases unmatched to any gene: 6. The chain's CDR3 is CASSLGLAGGPSYEQYF. As DNA, the CDR3 is TGCGCCAGCAGCTTGGGGTTAGCGGGAGGCCCCTCCTACGAGCAGTACTTC.

This chain connects TRBV10-2 to TRBJ1-3, with D unresolved. Between the trimmed V and J ends, which lost 4 bases and 2 bases, there was a span of 9 bases. This CDR3 comprises 14 residues. CDR1 WSHSY and CDR2 SAAADI come from the germline V gene. This CDR3 is CASSGGVPGNTIYF. In DNA, the CDR3 is TGCGCCAGCAGTGGGGGAGTACCTGGAAACACCATATATTTT.

The chain has TRBV9 and TRBJ1-4; TRBD1 agrees at 8 bases. Germline V CDR1 and CDR2: SGDLS, YYNGEE. The CDR3 is 15 residues long. The V gene end was trimmed by 0 bases and the J gene end by 7 bases; junction bases not matched to a gene: 5. CDR3 sequence: CASSVEQGAGEKLFF. In DNA, the CDR3 is TGTGCCAGCAGCGTAGAGCAGGGGGCCGGTGAAAAACTGTTTTTT. The whole variable domain, remainder taken from reference TRBV9 and TRBJ1-4, is DSGVTQTPKHLITATGQRVTLRCSPRSGDLSVYWYQQSLDQGLQFLIQYYNGEERAKGNILERFSAQQFPDLHSELNLSSLELGDSALYFCASSVEQGAGEKLFFGSGTQLSVL.

The CDR3 nucleotides read TGCGCCAGCAGGAAACAGGGGCTTGGTAATTCACCCCTCCACTTT. This translates into CASRKQGLGNSPLHF. The chain uses TRBV4-1 and TRBJ1-6, with TRBD1 matching over 7 bases. The germline CDR1 and CDR2 sequences are MGHRA and YSYEKL. This CDR3 comprises 15 residues. The trim removed 6 bases at V and 6 bases at J, leaving 8 bases unmatched.

The table lists this clone with a count of one. The V gene is TRBV5-6, the J gene TRBJ1-2; D gene uncertain. Germline V gene lookup returns CDR1 SGHDT and CDR2 YYEEEE. The CDR3 consists of 14 residues. The germline V and J ends were trimmed by 1 base and 8 bases, with 15 bases remaining between them. In DNA form, the CDR3 reads TGTGCCAGCAGCTTGCCCACCTACCCCTGGGGCTACACCTTC. This gives the protein CASSLPTYPWGYTF.

The chain uses TRBV6-5 and TRBJ2-7; D is possibly TRBD2 (6 bases). V shed 9 bases and J shed 2 bases, with 14 bases lying between them. Germline loops: CDR1 MNHEY, CDR2 SVGAGI. The length of the CDR3 is 13 residues. Here the CDR3 reads CASSTGTAYEQYF. CDR3 DNA sequence: TGTGCCAGTAGTACCGGGACTGCCTACGAGCAGTACTTC.

This chain links TRBV19 with TRBJ2-3; 7 nucleotides agree with TRBD2. This CDR3 is 14 amino acids long. Germline CDR1 and CDR2: LNHDA and SQIVND (reference sequence). V lost 7 bases and J lost 4; bases outside the gene matches: 8. The CDR3 region has the DNA TGTGCCAGTACGACGGGTGGGGGGGCAGATACGCAGTATTTT. Protein product: CASTTGGGADTQYF.

In its sample, this clone was seen once. The chain combines TRBV11-2 with TRBJ1-2; TRBD1 agrees at 7 bases. Germline values: CDR1 SGHAT, CDR2 FQNNGV. This CDR3 is built from 14 residues. J was trimmed by 5 bases and V by 4 bases; bases with no gene match: 7. The CDR3 DNA reads as TGTGCCAGCAGCTCCCTATCGACAGGGTATGGCTACACCTTC. This gives the protein CASSSLSTGYGYTF. Filled out from reference TRBV11-2 and TRBJ1-2, the complete variable domain reads EAGVAQSPRYKIIEKRQSVAFWCNPISGHATLYWYQQILGQGPKLLIQFQNNGVVDDSQLPKDRFSAERLKGVDSTLKIQPAKLEDSAVYLCASSSLSTGYGYTFGSGTRLTVV.

The chain employs TRBV11-3 and TRBJ2-7; TRBD2 matches at 9 bases. V was clipped by 5 bases and J by 5 bases; unmatched bases: 16. This CDR3 is built from 17 residues. The V gene's germline CDR1 is SGHNT and CDR2 YENEEA. For the CDR3, the DNA is TGTGCCAGCAGCACTTGGACAGAAATAGCGGGAGAAAACGAGCAGTACTTC. Translated: CASSTWTEIAGENEQYF.